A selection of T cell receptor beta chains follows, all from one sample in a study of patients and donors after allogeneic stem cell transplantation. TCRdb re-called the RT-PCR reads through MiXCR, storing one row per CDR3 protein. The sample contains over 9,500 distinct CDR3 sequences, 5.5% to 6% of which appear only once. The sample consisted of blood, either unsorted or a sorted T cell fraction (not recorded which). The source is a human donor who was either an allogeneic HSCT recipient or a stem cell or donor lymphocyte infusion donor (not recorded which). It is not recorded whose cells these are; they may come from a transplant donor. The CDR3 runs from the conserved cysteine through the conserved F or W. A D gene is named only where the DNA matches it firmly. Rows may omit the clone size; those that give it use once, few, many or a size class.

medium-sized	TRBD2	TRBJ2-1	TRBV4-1	TGCGCCAGCAGCCGAACTAGCGGGAGCTCCTACAATGAGCAGTTCTTC	CASSRTSGSSYNEQFF
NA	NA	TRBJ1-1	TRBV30	TGTGCCTGGAGTGTACCTGTGAAGGGCACTGAAGCTTTCTTT	CAWSVPVKGTEAFF
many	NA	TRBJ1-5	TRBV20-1	TGCAGTGCTAGAGAGGTTGCTAAGCAGCCCCAGCATTTT	CSAREVAKQPQHF
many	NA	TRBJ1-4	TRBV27	TGTGCCAGCAGTCCCCTAAGAGCAAGAGCTGGAGAAAAACTGTTTTTT	CASSPLRARAGEKLFF
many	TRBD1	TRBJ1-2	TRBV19	TGTGCCAGTAGCGACAGGGGCGACAACTATGGCTACACCTTC	CASSDRGDNYGYTF
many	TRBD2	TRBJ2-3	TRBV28	TGTGCCAGCAGTGATGGGACTAGGAGTCAAGATACGCAGTATTTT	CASSDGTRSQDTQYF
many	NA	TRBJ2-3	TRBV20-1	TGCAGTGCTCTCGGGGGTGGAGATACGCAGTATTTT	CSALGGGDTQYF
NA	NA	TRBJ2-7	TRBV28	TGTGCCAGCAGCTACTACAGGGGACTAACCTACGAGCAGTACTTC	CASSYYRGLTYEQYF
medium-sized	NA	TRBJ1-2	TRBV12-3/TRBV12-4	TGTGCCAGCAGTTTAGCGGGGGCGGGAGGCTACACCTTC	CASSLAGAGGYTF
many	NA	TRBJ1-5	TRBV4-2	TGTGCCAGCAGCCAACAAGCAGGGTGGAGCAATCAGCCCCAGCATTTT	CASSQQAGWSNQPQHF
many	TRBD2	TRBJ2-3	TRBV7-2	TGTGCCAGCAGCGCTGGACTAGCGGGCACAGATACGCAGTATTTT	CASSAGLAGTDTQYF
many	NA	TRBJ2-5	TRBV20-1	TGCAGTGCACCTAGGGCAGAAGAGACCCAGTACTTC	CSAPRAEETQYF
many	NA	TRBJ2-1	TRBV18	TGTGCCAGCTCACCACAGTATATTAAGGGGGGGAATGAGCAGTTCTTC	CASSPQYIKGGNEQFF
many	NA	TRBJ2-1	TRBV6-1	TGTGCCAGCAGGATGAGGTCCTACAATGAGCAGTTCTTC	CASRMRSYNEQFF
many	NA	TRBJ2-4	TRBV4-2	TGTGCCAGCAGCCAAGATCGGGCCAGTATTCAGTACTTC	CASSQDRASIQYF
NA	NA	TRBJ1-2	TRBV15	TGTGCCACCAGCAGAGATTCGGCCACGTCGGAAGGCTACACCTTC	CATSRDSATSEGYTF
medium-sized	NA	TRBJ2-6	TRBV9	TGTGCCAGCAGCGTCGGGACCTTCGCTTCTGGGGCCAACGTCCTGACTTTC	CASSVGTFASGANVLTF
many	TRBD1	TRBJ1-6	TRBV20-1	TGCAGTGCTAGAGGGGGACAGTCACCCCTCCACTTT	CSARGGQSPLHF
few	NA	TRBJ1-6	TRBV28	TGTGCCAGCAGTTCGGGGCAGGGATGGACACCCCTCCACTTT	CASSSGQGWTPLHF
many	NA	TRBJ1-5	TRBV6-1	TGTGCCAGCAGTGGGTCCAGCTATAGCAATCAGCCCCAGCATTTT	CASSGSSYSNQPQHF
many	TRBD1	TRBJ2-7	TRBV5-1	TGCGCCAGCAGCTCGGCGGGACAGGGGGCTCCCGAGCAGTACTTC	CASSSAGQGAPEQYF
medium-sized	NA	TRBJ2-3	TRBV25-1	TGTGCCAGCAGTGAATATGCCCTGGCAGATACGCAGTATTTT	CASSEYALADTQYF
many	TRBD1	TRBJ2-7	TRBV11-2	TGTGCCAGCAGCGTCGCCAGGGGGCCCTACGAGCAGTACTTC	CASSVARGPYEQYF